This TCR beta chain was found in a study of regulatory T cells in long-lasting Graves disease. Study summary: With positive TSH receptor antibodies and over 5 years of antithyroid drugs, Graves' disease was considered persistent. Notes on the study in general: Persistent patients had a count of shared public clonotypes (approximately 3,000) that exceeded that of new patients (around 970). Favoring TRBV28, TRBJ1-2 and TRBJ2-5 was a feature seen in persistent disease. Compared with new cases, persistent Graves' patients showed reduced TCR diversity.

Regarding time point: persistent/refractory GD, antithyroid drugs over 5 years with positive TRAb. The authors made the TCR library using RNA they extracted from PBMCs. V was shortened by 1 base and J by 5 bases, with 12 bases between the two germline ends. Germline-derived CDR1 and CDR2 are SGDLS and YYNGEE. This CDR3 comprises 14 residues. Sequencing libraries for TCR beta were prepared with iRepertoire HTBI primers and Arm-PCR of CDR3 regions. TCRdb re-called the multiplex PCR reads with MiXCR, one entry per CDR3 protein. The sample has about 430,000 distinct CDR3 sequences, around 23% seen once. This clonotype was detected a few times. The antigen remains undetermined.

The gene calls are TRBV9 and TRBJ2-5; no clear D. This sequence was found in a female donor with Graves disease. The sample consisted of peripheral blood mononuclear cells (PBMCs), taken when the disease was refractory, from a patient treated with antithyroid drugs. The CDR3 region has the DNA TGTGCCAGCAGCGTAAAGCCGGGCGGCGAGACCCAGTACTTC. It yields the protein CASSVKPGGETQYF. The full variable domain, rest sourced from reference TRBV9 and TRBJ2-5, is DSGVTQTPKHLITATGQRVTLRCSPRSGDLSVYWYQQSLDQGLQFLIQYYNGEERAKGNILERFSAQQFPDLHSELNLSSLELGDSALYFCASSVKPGGETQYFGPGTRLLVL.